Listed below are T cell receptor beta chains from one sample, sequenced in a study of immune cell composition in non-small cell lung cancer. Libraries were prepared by immunoSEQ multiplex PCR; TCRdb keeps only in-frame clonotypes and omits some of them. Here the sample spans 13,000 to 15,000 clones, around 75% being singletons. The material sequenced was lung tumor tissue. These TCRs come from a human donor with non-small cell lung cancer. The CDR3 runs from the conserved cysteine through the conserved F or W. The D gene is left open where the match is weak. Rows give clone size only sometimes, using once, few, many, or a class for an expanded clone.

TRBV28,TRBJ1-5,-,-,CASSLRWYRQRVNGGQPQHF,TGTGCCAGCAGTTTAAGATGGTATAGGCAGCGGGTGAATGGTGGGCAGCCCCAGCATTTT
TRBV6-6,TRBJ2-7,-,TRBD1,CASSFPRDRVTYEQYF,TGTGCCAGCAGCTTTCCCCGGGACAGGGTTACCTACGAGCAGTACTTC
TRBV5-4,TRBJ1-5,-,-,CASSLAGGNQPQHF,TGTGCCAGCAGCTTGGCGGGTGGCAATCAGCCCCAGCATTTT
TRBV11-3,TRBJ2-7,-,TRBD1,CASSTHRRTGEDSEQYF,TGTGCCAGCAGCACCCACCGTCGGACAGGTGAGGATTCCGAGCAGTACTTC
TRBV11-2,TRBJ2-3,-,TRBD2,CASSLDGREEATDTQYF,TGTGCCAGCAGCTTAGACGGGAGGGAAGAGGCCACAGATACGCAGTATTTT
TRBV7-9,TRBJ1-4,-,TRBD1,CASSFRAGGEKLFF,TGTGCCAGCAGCTTCCGGGCAGGGGGTGAAAAACTGTTTTTT
TRBV7-3,TRBJ1-2,-,TRBD1,CASSYWDRSSYGYTF,TGTGCCAGCAGCTACTGGGACAGGAGCTCTTATGGCTACACCTTC
TRBV7-2,TRBJ2-3,-,TRBD2,CASSLAASGGAGSTDTQYF,TGTGCCAGCAGCTTAGCCGCTAGCGGGGGGGCCGGGTCCACAGATACGCAGTATTTT
TRBV6-5,TRBJ2-7,-,-,CASRPGGGSRGEQYF,TGTGCCAGCAGGCCCGGTGGGGGCTCCCGGGGCGAGCAGTACTTC
TRBV25-1,TRBJ1-4,once,TRBD1,CASMGTVNEKLFF,TGTGCCAGCATGGGGACAGTTAATGAAAAACTGTTTTTT
TRBV7-9,TRBJ2-7,-,TRBD2,CASSLRTSEAYEQYF,TGCGCCAGCAGCCTACGGACTAGCGAGGCCTACGAGCAGTACTTC
TRBV11-2,TRBJ2-7,few,TRBD1,CASSPGTGKVSQYF,TGTGCCAGCAGCCCCGGGACAGGGAAGGTCAGTCAGTACTTC
TRBV9,TRBJ1-1,-,-,CASSVFQATEAFF,TGTGCCAGCAGCGTCTTTCAGGCCACTGAAGCTTTCTTT
TRBV15,TRBJ1-2,-,TRBD1,CATSRDDWRGRGYTF,TGTGCCACCAGCAGGGACGATTGGAGGGGGCGTGGCTACACCTTC
TRBV7-3,TRBJ2-1,-,-,CASSLGYRNEQFF,TGTGCCAGCAGCTTAGGGTACAGGAATGAGCAGTTCTTC
TRBV27,TRBJ1-1,few,TRBD1,CASSTQQGVPFF,TGTGCCAGCAGTACACAACAGGGGGTACCTTTCTTT
TRBV27,TRBJ1-2,-,-,CASSLRVNYGYTF,TGTGCCAGCAGTTTGCGGGTGAACTATGGCTACACCTTC
TRBV4-1,TRBJ2-1,-,TRBD2,CASSQGLAGGRDEQFF,TGCGCCAGCAGCCAGGGACTAGCGGGGGGTCGGGATGAGCAGTTCTTC
TRBV6-1,TRBJ2-1,-,-,CASSVQGTSRYNEQFF,TGTGCCAGCAGTGTACAGGGAACCAGTAGGTACAATGAGCAGTTCTTC
TRBV7-6,TRBJ1-1,-,-,CASSRMSAGINTEAFF,TGTGCCAGCAGCCGAATGAGCGCAGGGATAAACACTGAAGCTTTCTTT
TRBV7-2,TRBJ1-2,-,TRBD1,CASSLAYRGQGYTF,TGTGCCAGCAGCTTAGCTTACAGGGGGCAAGGCTACACCTTC
TRBV19,TRBJ1-1,-,-,CASTLNRGLKAFF,TGTGCCAGTACCTTGAACCGGGGTCTCAAAGCTTTCTTT
TRBV19,TRBJ2-3,-,-,CASSAVGGRTDTQYF,TGTGCCAGTAGCGCAGTGGGGGGGCGCACAGATACGCAGTATTTT
TRBV20-1,TRBJ1-2,once,-,CSARVPDGYTF,TGCAGTGCTAGAGTCCCCGATGGCTACACCTTC
TRBV4-2,TRBJ2-3,once,TRBD2,CASSQDRPGTSWSDRGDTQYF,TGTGCCAGCAGCCAAGACCGACCGGGGACTAGTTGGTCAGACCGAGGAGATACGCAGTATTTT